What follows describes a single T cell receptor beta chain. This entry comes from a study of blood T cell repertoires in COVID-19. About the research overall: Sites in the United States, Italy and Spain provided acute and convalescent COVID-19 samples. PBMCs, B-cell-depleted T cells, or T cells provided the cDNA or gDNA that made up the material.

Methods used by the authors: Cell counts per sample came from amplifying reference gene primers. Assay: immunoSEQ multiplex PCR; the TCRdb copy retains only in-frame clones and omits some. The DNA gave D and trimming, while V, J and clone size come from that table. This sample carries 230,000 or so clones, 70% to 85% of them seen once, and the ten largest clones take about 2.1%. Germline CDR1 SGDLS, CDR2 YYNGEE. This CDR3 has 16 amino acids. The J segment lost 5 bases and the V segment lost 3 bases, leaving 8 bases of the junction unmatched. The sample taken for sequencing was peripheral blood. The sequence was collected from a man aged 35 to 55 who had recovered from COVID-19. The chain employs TRBV9 and TRBJ2-1; 10 bases are shared with TRBD2. Here the CDR3 DNA reads TGTGCCAGCAGCGGCTTAGCGGGAGGTCCTAACAATGAGCAGTTCTTC. Translating it yields CASSGLAGGPNNEQFF.